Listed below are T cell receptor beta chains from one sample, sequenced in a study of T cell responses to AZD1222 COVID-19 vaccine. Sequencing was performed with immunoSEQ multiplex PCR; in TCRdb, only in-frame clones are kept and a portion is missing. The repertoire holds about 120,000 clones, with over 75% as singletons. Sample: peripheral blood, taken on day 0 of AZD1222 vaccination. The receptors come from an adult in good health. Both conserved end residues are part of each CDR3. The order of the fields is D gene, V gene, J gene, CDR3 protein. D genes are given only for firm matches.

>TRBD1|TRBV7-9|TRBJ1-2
CASSFAGGNGYTF
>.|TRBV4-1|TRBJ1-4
CASSPETATNEKLFF
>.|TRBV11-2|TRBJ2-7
CASSLGFTGRNEQYF
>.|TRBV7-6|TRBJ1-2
CASSFQGFYGYTF
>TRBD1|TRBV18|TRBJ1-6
CASSPMTGYNSPLHF
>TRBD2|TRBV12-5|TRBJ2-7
CASGSLAGGPNLPFSYEQYF
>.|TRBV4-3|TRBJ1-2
CASSPGPNYGYTF
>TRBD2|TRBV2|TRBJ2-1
CASGGEWEWDEQFF
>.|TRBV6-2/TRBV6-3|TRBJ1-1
CASSYLPGMNTEAFF
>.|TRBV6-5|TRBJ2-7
CASLSLDPYEQYF
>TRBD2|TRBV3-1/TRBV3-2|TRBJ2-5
CASSQANGGGAKYF
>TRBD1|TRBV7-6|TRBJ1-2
CASSPGTAANYGYTF
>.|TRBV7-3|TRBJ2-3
CASSPWLGGRNTDTQYF
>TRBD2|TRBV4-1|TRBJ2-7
CASSQEISGGGPRYEQYF
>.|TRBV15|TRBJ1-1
CATSRDLYTEAFF
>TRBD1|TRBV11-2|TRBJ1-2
CASSKQGDGYTF
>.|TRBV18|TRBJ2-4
CASSPTQGGSKNIQYF
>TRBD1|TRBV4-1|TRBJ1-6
CASSPLRQGDPLHF
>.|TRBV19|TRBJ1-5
CASSIAGGRWKNQPQHF
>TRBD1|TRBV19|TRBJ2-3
CASSTGTVSDTQYF
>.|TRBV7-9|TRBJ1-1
CASSLRGDTEAFF
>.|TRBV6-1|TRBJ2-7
CASSQGGNYEQYF
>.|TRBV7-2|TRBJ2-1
CASSLGGVYNEQFF
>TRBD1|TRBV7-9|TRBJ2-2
CASSHRGHTNTGELFF
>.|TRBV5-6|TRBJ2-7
CASSLYLRGGEQYF
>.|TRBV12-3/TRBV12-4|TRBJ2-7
CASSQQGFYEQYF
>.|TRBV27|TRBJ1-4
CASSTRGVTLSTNEKLFF
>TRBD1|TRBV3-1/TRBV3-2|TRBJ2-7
CASSQGQGFHEQYF
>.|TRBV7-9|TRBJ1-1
CASSPITDGEAFF